In its sample, the clone carrying this T cell receptor (beta chain) was seen many times. What it recognizes is unknown. TCRdb fed the 5' RACE reads into MiXCR, producing one record per CDR3 protein. The repertoire includes roughly 64,000 distinct CDR3 sequences, 22% of them detected once, and just under 3% sits in the top ten. V gave up 1 base and J gave up 2 bases; unmatched junction bases: 2. Germline CDR1 LGHNA, CDR2 YSLEER. The CDR3 extends over 15 amino acids. Regarding the study as a whole: Larger-cohort validation covered only one TCR beta V-J rearrangement. Tumor memory CD4+ T cell TCR gene usage clustered with blood and lymph node memory CD4+ cells and lymph node naive CD4+ cells.

The chain links TRBV4-3 to TRBJ2-3, with TRBD1 matching over 8 bases. The clonotype comes from a female donor with breast cancer. The sample comprised memory CD4+ T cells sorted from a lymph node. As to subset: memory CD4+ T cells, CD4+CD45RO+CD25-. Here the CDR3 DNA reads TGCGCCAGCAGCCAAGGGACAGGGACCACAGATACGCAGTATTTT. The encoded protein is CASSQGTGTTDTQYF.